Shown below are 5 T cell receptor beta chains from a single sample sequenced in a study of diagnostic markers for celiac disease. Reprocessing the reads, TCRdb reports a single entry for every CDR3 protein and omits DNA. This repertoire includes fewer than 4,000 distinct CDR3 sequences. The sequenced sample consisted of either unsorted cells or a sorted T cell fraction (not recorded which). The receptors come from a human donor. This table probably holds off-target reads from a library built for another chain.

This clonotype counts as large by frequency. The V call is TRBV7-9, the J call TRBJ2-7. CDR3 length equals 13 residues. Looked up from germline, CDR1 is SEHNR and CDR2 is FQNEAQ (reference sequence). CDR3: CASSSSGNLEQYF.

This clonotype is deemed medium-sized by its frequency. The CDR3 loop reads CASSWGQGHLHF. The chain employs TRBV7-2 and TRBJ2-7; the TCRdb call, TRBD1, lacks DNA for checking. The V gene's germline CDR1 is SGHTA and CDR2 FQGNSA. CDR3 length: 12 amino acids.

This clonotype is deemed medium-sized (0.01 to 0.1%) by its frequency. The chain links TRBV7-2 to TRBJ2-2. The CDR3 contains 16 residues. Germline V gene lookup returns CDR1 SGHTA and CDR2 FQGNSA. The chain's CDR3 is CASSPSGVTYTGELFF.

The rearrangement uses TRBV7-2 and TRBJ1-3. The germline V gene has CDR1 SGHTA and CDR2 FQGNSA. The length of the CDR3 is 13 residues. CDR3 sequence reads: CASSSTSGNTIYF.

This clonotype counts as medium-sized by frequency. The CDR3 sequence: CASSFAGNSGNTIYF. This rearrangement joins TRBV12-3 or TRBV12-4 to TRBJ1-3. This CDR3 contains 15 residues.